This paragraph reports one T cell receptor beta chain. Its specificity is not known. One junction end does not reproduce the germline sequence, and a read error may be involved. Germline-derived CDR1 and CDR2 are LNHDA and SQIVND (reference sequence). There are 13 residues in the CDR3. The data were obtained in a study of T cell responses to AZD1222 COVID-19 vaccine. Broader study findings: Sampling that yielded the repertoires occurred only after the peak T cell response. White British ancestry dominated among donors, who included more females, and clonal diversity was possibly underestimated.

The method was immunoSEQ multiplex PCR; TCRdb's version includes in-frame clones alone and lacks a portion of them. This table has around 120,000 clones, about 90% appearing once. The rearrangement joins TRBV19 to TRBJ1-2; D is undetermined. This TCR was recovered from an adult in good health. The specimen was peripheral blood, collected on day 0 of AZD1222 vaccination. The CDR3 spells CASSLDPNYGYTF. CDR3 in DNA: TGTGCCAGTAGTTTAGACCCGAACTATGGCTACACCTTC. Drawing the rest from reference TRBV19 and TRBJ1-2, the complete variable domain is DGGITQSPKYLFRKEGQNVTLSCEQNLNHDAMYWYRQDPGQGLRLIYYSQIVNDFQKGDIAEGYSVSREKKESFPLTVTSAQKNPTAFYLCASSLDPNYGYTFGSGTRLTVV.